This T cell receptor (beta chain) was documented in a study of blood T cells in healthy people across ages. PCR was performed a second time for 7 to 11 cycles using a sample-barcoded 5' primer and a J-beta primer mix. MiXCR was run by TCRdb on the 5' RACE reads, yielding one entry per CDR3 protein. In the table there are some 860,000 distinct CDR3 sequences, approximately 53% of which are singletons. The CDR3 is 16 amino acids. Germline loops: CDR1 DFQATT, CDR2 SNEGSKA (reference sequence). J lost 7 bases, V lost 0 bases, and 13 bases had no gene match. The V and J genes are TRBV20-1 and TRBJ2-7; 9 nucleotides match TRBD2. The sequence was obtained from a man aged 35-49 years in good health. Material for sequencing was blood. The CDR3 DNA sequence: TGCAGTGCTAGAGATTATAAGCGGGGGGCCCCAGGTGAGCAGTACTTC. The encoded protein is CSARDYKRGAPGEQYF.